This TCR beta chain was identified during a study of identical twins. V lost 4 bases to trimming and J lost 4 bases, with 18 bases between them. The length of the CDR3 is 16 residues. Per the germline V gene, CDR1 is SGHRS and CDR2 is YFSETQ. This clonotype was picked up a small number of times. A universal primer site arose from template switching, and cDNA bore unique molecular identifiers. TCRdb processed the 5' RACE reads anew with MiXCR; each CDR3 protein has one entry. Among roughly 770,000 distinct CDR3 sequences listed, 18% were seen once. This same sample was also part of a study on T cells expressing NK-cell markers. That source reports: Serological testing identified seven of the eight sequenced donors as HCMV-seropositive and one as seronegative. Each of roughly six donors carried dominant NKG2C+ clonotypes accounting for roughly 1.0-7.5% of CD8+ T cells.

This sequence was found in a woman aged 18-29 years in good health. The sequencing input was PBMCs. The V and J genes are TRBV5-1 and TRBJ1-3, with D possibly matching TRBD1 (6 bases). CDR3 protein: CASSRGQQGGGNTIYF. As DNA, the CDR3 is TGCGCCAGCAGCCGAGGTCAACAGGGCGGCGGAAACACCATATATTTT.